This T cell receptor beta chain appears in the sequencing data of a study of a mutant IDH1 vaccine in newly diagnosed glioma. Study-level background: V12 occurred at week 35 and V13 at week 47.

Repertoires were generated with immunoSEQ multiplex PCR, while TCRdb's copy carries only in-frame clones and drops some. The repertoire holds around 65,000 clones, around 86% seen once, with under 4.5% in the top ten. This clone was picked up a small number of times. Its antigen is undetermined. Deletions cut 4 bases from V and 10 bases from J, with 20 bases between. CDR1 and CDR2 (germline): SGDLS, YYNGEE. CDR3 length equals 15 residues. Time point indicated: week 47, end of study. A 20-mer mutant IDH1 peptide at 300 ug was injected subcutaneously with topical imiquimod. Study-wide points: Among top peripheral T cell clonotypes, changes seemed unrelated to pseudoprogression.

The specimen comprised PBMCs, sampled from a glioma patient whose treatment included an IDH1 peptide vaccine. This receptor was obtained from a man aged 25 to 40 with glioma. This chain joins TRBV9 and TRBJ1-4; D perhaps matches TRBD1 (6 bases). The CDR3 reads CASSPRQAEVGKLFF. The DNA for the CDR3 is TGTGCCAGCAGCCCCAGACAGGCCGAGGTGGGAAAACTGTTTTTT.